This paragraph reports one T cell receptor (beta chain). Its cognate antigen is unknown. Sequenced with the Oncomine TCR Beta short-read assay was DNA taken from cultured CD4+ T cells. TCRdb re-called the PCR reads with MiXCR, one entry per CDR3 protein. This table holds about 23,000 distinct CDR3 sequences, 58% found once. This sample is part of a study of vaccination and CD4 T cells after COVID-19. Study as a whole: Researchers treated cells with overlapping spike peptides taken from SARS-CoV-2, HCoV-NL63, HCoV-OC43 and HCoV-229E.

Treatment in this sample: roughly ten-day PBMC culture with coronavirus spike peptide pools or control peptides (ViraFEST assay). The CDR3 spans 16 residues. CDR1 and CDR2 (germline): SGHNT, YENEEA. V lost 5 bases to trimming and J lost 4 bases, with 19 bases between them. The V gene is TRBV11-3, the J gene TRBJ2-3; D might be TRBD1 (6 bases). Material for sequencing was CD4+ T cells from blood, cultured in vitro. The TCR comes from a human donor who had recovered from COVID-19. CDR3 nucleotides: TGTGCCAGCAGCCCCTACCGGGACAACGAGGCAGATACGCAGTATTTT. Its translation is CASSPYRDNEADTQYF.